This TCR beta chain was captured in a study of post-analysis software for immune sequencing data. Study in general: Secondary progressive, relapsing-remitting and progressive-relapsing multiple sclerosis were among the included disease courses.

This clonotype was observed at least ten times. The target antigen is unknown. Study results and limitations: Significantly lower normalized Chao1 diversity was found in patients with multiple sclerosis relative to controls. In patients, TRBV5-6, TRBV5-1 and TRBV20-1 belonged to five TRBV segments found more frequently than in controls.

Tagging with unique molecular identifiers was a feature of the TCR beta cDNA libraries. Approximately 0.5 million cDNA molecules were recovered from an input of about 1 to 10 million T cells. TCRdb ran MiXCR on the PCR reads and lists one entry per CDR3 protein. Of about 400,000 distinct CDR3 sequences in the sample, roughly 36% are singletons; the top ten hold 10% to 15%. The germline V and J ends were trimmed by 7 bases and 4 bases, with 20 bases remaining between them. This CDR3 is built from 15 residues. The specimen was blood. This chain uses TRBV12-3 or TRBV12-4 with TRBJ2-7; the D gene could be TRBD1 or TRBD2 (5 bases each). The receptor was derived from a girl aged 10-17 years with multiple sclerosis. CDR3 DNA sequence: TGTGCCAGCACCTCCGGGGACGGTCTAGGGTACGAGCAGTACTTC. Amino acids: CASTSGDGLGYEQYF.